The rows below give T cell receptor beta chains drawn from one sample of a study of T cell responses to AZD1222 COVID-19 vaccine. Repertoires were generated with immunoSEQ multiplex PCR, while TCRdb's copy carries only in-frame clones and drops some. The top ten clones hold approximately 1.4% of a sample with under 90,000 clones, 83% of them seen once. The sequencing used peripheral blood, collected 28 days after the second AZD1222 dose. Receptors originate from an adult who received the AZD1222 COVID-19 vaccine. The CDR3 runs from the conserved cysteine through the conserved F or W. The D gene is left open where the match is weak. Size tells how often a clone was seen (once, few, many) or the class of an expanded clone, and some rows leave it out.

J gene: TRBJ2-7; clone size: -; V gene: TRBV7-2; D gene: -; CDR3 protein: CASSSAGGNYEQYF; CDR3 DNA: TGTGCCAGCAGCTCAGCCGGGGGCAACTACGAGCAGTACTTC
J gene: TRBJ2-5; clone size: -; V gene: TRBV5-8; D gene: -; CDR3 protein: CASKVLGGETQYF; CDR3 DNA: TGTGCCAGCAAGGTATTGGGTGGGGAGACCCAGTACTTC
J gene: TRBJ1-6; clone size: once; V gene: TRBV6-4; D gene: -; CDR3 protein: CASSDSYNSPLHF; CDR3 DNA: TGTGCCAGCAGTGACTCCTACAATTCACCCCTCCACTTT
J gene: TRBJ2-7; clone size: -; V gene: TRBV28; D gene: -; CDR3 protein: CASNSGSTGSYEQYF; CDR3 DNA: TGTGCCAGCAATTCGGGATCGACAGGTTCCTACGAGCAGTACTTC
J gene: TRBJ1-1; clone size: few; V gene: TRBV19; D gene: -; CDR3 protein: CASSTLGVKNTEAFF; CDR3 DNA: TGTGCCAGTAGTACCCTTGGGGTAAAGAACACTGAAGCTTTCTTT
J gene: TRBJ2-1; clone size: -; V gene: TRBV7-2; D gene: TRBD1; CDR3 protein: CASSTRRGLYNEQFF; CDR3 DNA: TGTGCCAGCAGCACGCGCAGGGGGCTCTACAATGAGCAGTTCTTC
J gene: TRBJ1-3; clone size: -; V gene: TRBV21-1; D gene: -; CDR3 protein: CASSKGGDSSGNTIYF; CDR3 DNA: TGTGCCAGCAGCAAAGGGGGGGACAGCTCTGGAAACACCATATATTTT
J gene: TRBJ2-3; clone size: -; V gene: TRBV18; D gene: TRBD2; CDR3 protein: CASSPVLAGTDTQYF; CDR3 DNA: TGTGCCAGCTCACCCGTACTAGCGGGCACAGATACGCAGTATTTT
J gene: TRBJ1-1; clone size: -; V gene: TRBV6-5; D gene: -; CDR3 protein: CASSPKGVNTEAFF; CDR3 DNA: TGTGCCAGCAGTCCGAAAGGGGTGAACACTGAAGCTTTCTTT
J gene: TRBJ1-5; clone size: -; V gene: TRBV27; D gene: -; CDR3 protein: CARPDSNQPQHF; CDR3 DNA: TGTGCCAGACCCGATAGCAATCAGCCCCAGCATTTT
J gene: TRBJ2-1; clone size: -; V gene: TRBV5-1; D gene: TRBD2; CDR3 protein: CASSLAGASGYNEQFF; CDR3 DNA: TGCGCCAGCAGCTTGGCTGGGGCTAGCGGCTACAATGAGCAGTTCTTC
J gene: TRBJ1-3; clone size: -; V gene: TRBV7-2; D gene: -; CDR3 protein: CASSLDGGGSGNTIYF; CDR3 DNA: TGTGCCAGCAGCTTAGACGGTGGAGGCTCTGGAAACACCATATATTTT
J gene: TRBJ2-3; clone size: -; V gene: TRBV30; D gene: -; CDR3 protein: CAWSLGSTQYF; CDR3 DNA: TGTGCCTGGAGTCTAGGTAGTACGCAGTATTTT
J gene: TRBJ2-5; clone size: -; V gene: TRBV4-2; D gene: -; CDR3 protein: CASSLTAGGNSPQETQYF; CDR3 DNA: TGTGCCAGCAGCCTCACGGCCGGAGGGAATTCACCCCAAGAGACCCAGTACTTC
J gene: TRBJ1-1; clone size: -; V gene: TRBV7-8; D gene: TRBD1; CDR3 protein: CASSSYLDRSNLYEAFF; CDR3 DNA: TGTGCCAGCAGCTCTTATCTGGACAGGTCTAACCTGTATGAAGCTTTCTTT
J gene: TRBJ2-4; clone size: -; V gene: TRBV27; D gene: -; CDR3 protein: CASSLAAGNIQYF; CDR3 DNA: TGTGCCAGCAGTTTAGCGGCCGGAAACATTCAGTACTTC
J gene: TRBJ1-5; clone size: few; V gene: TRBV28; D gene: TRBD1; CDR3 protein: CASSQGGNQPQHF; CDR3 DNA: TGTGCCAGCAGTCAGGGGGGGAATCAGCCCCAGCATTTT
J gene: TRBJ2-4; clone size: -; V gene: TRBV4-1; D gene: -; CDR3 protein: CASSQALAQNGLAKNIQYF; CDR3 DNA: TGCGCCAGCAGCCAAGCTCTAGCCCAAAACGGACTAGCCAAAAACATTCAGTACTTC
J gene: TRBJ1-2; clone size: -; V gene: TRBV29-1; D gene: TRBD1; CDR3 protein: CSVTGGPYGYTF; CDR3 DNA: TGCAGCGTGACAGGGGGCCCCTATGGCTACACCTTC
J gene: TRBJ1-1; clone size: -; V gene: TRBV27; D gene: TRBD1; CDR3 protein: CASSFQGARYETEAFF; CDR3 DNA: TGTGCCAGCAGTTTTCAGGGGGCGCGGTATGAAACTGAAGCTTTCTTT
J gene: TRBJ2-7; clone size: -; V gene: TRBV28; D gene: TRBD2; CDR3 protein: CASSGTSGPYEQYF; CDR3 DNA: TGTGCCAGCTCAGGGACTAGCGGACCCTACGAGCAGTACTTC
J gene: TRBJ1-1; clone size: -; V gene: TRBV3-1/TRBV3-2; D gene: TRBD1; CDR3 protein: CASSPRQGRTEAFF; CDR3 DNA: TGTGCCAGCAGCCCTAGACAGGGGAGGACTGAAGCTTTCTTT
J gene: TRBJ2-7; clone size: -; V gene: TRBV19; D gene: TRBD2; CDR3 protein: CASSISPAGGYEQYF; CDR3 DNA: TGTGCCAGTAGTATAAGCCCGGCGGGAGGCTACGAGCAGTACTTC
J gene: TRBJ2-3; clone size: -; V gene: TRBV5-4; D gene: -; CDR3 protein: CASSLGGTDTQYF; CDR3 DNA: TGTGCCAGCAGCTTGGGCGGCACAGATACGCAGTATTTT
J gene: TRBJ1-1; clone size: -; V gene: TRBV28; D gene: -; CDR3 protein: CASTRSGGTEAFF; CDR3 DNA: TGTGCCAGCACCCGCTCGGGGGGCACTGAAGCTTTCTTT
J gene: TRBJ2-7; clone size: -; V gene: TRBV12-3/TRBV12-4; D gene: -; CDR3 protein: CASSLTGPREQYF; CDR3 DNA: TGTGCCAGCAGCTTAACAGGGCCCCGGGAGCAGTACTTC
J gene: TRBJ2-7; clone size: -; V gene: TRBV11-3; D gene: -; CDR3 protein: CASSQTPGVPSYEQYF; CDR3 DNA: TGTGCCAGCAGCCAAACCCCCGGAGTCCCCTCCTACGAGCAGTACTTC
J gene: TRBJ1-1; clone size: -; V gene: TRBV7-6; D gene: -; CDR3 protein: CASSLGSPWGTEAFF; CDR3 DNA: TGTGCCAGCAGCTTAGGTTCCCCGTGGGGAACTGAAGCTTTCTTT
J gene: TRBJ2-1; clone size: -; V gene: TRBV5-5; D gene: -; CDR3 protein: CASSFGVDPLGNEQFF; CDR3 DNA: TGTGCCAGCAGCTTTGGCGTTGACCCCCTGGGTAATGAGCAGTTCTTC
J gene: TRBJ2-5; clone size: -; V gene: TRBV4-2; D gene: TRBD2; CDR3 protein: CASSQVAGGETQYF; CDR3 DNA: TGTGCCAGCAGCCAAGTTGCGGGAGGGGAGACCCAGTACTTC
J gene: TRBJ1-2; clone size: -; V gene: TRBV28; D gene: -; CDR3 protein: CASSSPRRINYGYTF; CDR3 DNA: TGTGCCAGCAGTTCCCCTCGACGGATTAACTATGGCTACACCTTC
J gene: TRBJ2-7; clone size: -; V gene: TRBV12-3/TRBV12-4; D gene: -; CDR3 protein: CASASVGPEQYF; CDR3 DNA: TGTGCCAGCGCTAGCGTAGGGCCCGAGCAGTACTTC
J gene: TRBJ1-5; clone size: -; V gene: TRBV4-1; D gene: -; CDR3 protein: CASSQDSGNQPQHF; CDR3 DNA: TGCGCCAGCAGCCAAGATTCGGGCAATCAGCCCCAGCATTTT
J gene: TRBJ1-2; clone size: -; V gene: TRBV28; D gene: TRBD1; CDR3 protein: CASSVWDTGDVSGYTF; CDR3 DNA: TGTGCCAGTTCAGTTTGGGATACAGGGGACGTTAGTGGCTACACCTTC
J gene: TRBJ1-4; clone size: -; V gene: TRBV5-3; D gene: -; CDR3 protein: CARSPTGSNEKLFF; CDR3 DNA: TGTGCCAGAAGCCCAACAGGGTCTAATGAAAAACTGTTTTTT
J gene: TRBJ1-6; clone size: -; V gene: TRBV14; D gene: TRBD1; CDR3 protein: CASSHGQGGNSPLHF; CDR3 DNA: TGTGCCAGCAGCCACGGACAGGGAGGTAATTCACCCCTCCACTTT
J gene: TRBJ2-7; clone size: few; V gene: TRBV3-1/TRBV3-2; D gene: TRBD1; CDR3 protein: CASSTRQGGVDGLYEQYF; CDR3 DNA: TGTGCCAGCAGCACCCGACAGGGGGGAGTGGATGGTCTATACGAGCAGTACTTC
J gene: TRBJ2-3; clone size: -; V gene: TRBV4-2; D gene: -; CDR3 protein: CASSQERASGTDTQYF; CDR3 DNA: TGTGCCAGCAGCCAAGAGAGGGCTAGCGGCACAGATACGCAGTATTTT
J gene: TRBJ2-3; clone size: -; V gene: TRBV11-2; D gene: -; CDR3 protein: CASSFDVRYSGPTDTQYF; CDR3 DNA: TGTGCCAGCAGCTTTGATGTGAGGTACTCGGGGCCCACAGATACGCAGTATTTT
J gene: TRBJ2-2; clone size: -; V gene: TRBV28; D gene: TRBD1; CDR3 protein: CASSLTGQGSGELFF; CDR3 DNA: TGTGCCAGCAGTTTAACCGGACAGGGCTCCGGGGAGCTGTTTTTT
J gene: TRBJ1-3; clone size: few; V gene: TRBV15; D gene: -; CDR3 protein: CATSRDRGRGNTIYF; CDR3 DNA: TGTGCCACCAGCAGAGATAGAGGGAGGGGAAACACCATATATTTT
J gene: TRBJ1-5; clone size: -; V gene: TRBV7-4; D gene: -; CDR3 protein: CASSPRTTGGNQPQHF; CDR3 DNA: TGTGCCAGCAGCCCGCGGACGACAGGAGGTAATCAGCCCCAGCATTTT
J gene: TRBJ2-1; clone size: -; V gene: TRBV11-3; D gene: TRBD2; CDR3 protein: CASSLGVAGGSYNEQFF; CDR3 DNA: TGTGCCAGCAGCTTAGGTGTAGCGGGAGGCTCCTACAATGAGCAGTTCTTC
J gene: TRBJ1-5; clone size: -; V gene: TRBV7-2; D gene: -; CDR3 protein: CASSPSGRVGQPQHF; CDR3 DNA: TGTGCCAGCAGCCCCTCGGGGAGGGTTGGACAGCCCCAGCATTTT
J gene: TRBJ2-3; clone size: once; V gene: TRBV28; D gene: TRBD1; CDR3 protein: CASSPRDRASTDTQYF; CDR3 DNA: TGTGCCAGCAGTCCAAGGGACAGGGCTAGCACAGATACGCAGTATTTT
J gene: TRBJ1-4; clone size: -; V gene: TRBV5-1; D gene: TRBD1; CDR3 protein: CASSLGAGTGGSANEKLFF; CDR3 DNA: TGCGCCAGCAGCTTGGGGGCCGGGACAGGGGGCTCAGCTAATGAAAAACTGTTTTTT
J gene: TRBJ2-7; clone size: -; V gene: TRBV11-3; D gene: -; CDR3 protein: CASSLGLALYEQYF; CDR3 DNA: TGTGCCAGCAGCTTAGGACTCGCCCTCTACGAGCAGTACTTC
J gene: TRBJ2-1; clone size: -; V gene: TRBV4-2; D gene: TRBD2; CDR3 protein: CASSQDLAGGNNEQFF; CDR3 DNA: TGTGCCAGCAGCCAAGACTTAGCGGGAGGGAACAATGAGCAGTTCTTC
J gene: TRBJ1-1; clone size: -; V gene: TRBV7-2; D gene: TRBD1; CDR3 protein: CASSLGSYGGGNTEAFF; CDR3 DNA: TGTGCCAGCAGCTTAGGATCATACGGAGGGGGCAACACTGAAGCTTTCTTT
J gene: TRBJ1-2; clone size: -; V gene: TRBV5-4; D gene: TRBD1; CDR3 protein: CASSPPRQGLNYGYTF; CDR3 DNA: TGTGCCAGCAGTCCGCCCCGACAGGGCCTCAACTATGGCTACACCTTC
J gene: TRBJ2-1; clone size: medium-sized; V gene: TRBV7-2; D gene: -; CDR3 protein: CASTPEVGGQFF; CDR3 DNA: TGTGCCAGCACCCCCGAGGTGGGGGGCCAGTTCTTC
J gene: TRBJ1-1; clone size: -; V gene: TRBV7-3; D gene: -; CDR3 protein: CASSATPGGRTEAFF; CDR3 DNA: TGTGCCAGCAGCGCAACCCCCGGGGGTCGGACTGAAGCTTTCTTT
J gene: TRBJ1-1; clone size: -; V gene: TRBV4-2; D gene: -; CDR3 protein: CASSQERVRAEAFF; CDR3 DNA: TGTGCCAGCAGCCAAGAACGGGTTCGGGCTGAAGCTTTCTTT
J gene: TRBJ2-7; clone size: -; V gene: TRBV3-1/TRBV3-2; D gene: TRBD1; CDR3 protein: CASSQRTGTGGYEQYF; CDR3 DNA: TGTGCCAGCAGCCAGCGCACCGGGACAGGGGGCTACGAGCAGTACTTC